These T cell receptor beta chains were read from a single sample in a study of siplizumab effects on memory and regulatory T cells. The repertoire was sequenced with immunoSEQ multiplex PCR; TCRdb's copy has only in-frame clones and lacks some. The sample contains about 100,000 clones, about 90% of which appear only once. The sequenced sample consisted of CD4+ T cells sorted from blood. These receptors all come from a human donor in good health. Some clones in this sample may be carry-over from other donors' samples. Each CDR3 is given without its conserved first and last residue. Each record gives: V gene, J gene, CDR3 protein.

>TRBV2|TRBJ2-1
ASRDGTSPVNEQF
>TRBV28|TRBJ1-5
ASRNFGNQPQH
>TRBV7-2|TRBJ2-1
ASSLEGTRAYNEQF
>TRBV7-9|TRBJ2-1
ASSLAEGVQLF
>TRBV5-1|TRBJ2-3
ASSLAQSTDTQY
>TRBV9|TRBJ2-2
ASSPTNTGELF
>TRBV15|TRBJ1-1
ATSREGSLHLLNTEAF
>TRBV27|TRBJ1-5
ASSLGRTSNQPQH
>TRBV7-8|TRBJ2-2
ASSLLGVTGELF
>TRBV6-4|TRBJ2-1
ASSVTPGAEQF
>TRBV9|TRBJ2-7
ASSVGQTYEQY
>TRBV10-2|TRBJ1-2
ASSDRAGTNYGYT
>TRBV19|TRBJ1-5
ASSPGTGWKH
>TRBV30|TRBJ2-1
AWRGSGGWSYNEQF
>TRBV7-9|TRBJ1-2
ASSLLIGKPTYGYT
>TRBV15|TRBJ2-5
ATSRDNRVEETQY
>TRBV9|TRBJ2-6
ASGPSGANVLT
>TRBV6-6|TRBJ2-1
ASSYDRERGF
>TRBV11-2|TRBJ2-3
ASSLRGTTSTDTQY
>TRBV5-4|TRBJ2-5
ASSSDGETQY
>TRBV11-2|TRBJ2-7
ASSLDSTGSGEQY
>TRBV5-4|TRBJ2-2
ASSLRSGSRPGELF
>TRBV2|TRBJ2-3
ASSPRAAGGDTQY
>TRBV5-4|TRBJ2-7
ASSLQGRRASGQY
>TRBV2|TRBJ2-5
ASSEYGNRQETQY